A selection of T cell receptor beta chains follows, all from one sample in a study of T cell responses to AZD1222 COVID-19 vaccine. Only in-frame clones appear in the TCRdb table, and some are missing; sequencing was by immunoSEQ multiplex PCR. The sample yields approximately 120,000 clones, around 87% seen once. Here the sequenced sample was peripheral blood, taken on day 0 of AZD1222 vaccination. These receptor sequences come from an adult in good health. Each CDR3 is given with its conserved first and last residue. A D gene is named only where the DNA matches it firmly. Some rows have no size entry. The others give once, few or many, or a class for an expanded clone.

j_call | clone_size | v_call | d_call | cdr3_aa | cdr3_nt
TRBJ2-1 | NA | TRBV5-1 | NA | CASSLEGDEQFF | TGCGCCAGCAGCTTGGAAGGGGACGAGCAGTTCTTC
TRBJ1-5 | NA | TRBV19 | NA | CASSIRPQAPYSNQPQHF | TGTGCCAGTAGTATCCGGCCACAGGCGCCATATAGCAATCAGCCCCAGCATTTT
TRBJ2-7 | NA | TRBV2 | NA | CASSEAWPGKQYF | TGTGCCAGCAGTGAGGCGTGGCCGGGCAAGCAGTACTTC
TRBJ1-2 | NA | TRBV5-1 | TRBD1 | CASSSGTGHYGYTF | TGCGCCAGCAGCTCCGGGACAGGGCACTATGGCTACACCTTC
TRBJ1-1 | NA | TRBV6-1 | TRBD1 | CASSEVRTGGYKAFF | TGTGCCAGCAGTGAAGTAAGGACAGGGGGGTATAAGGCTTTCTTT
TRBJ2-1 | NA | TRBV18 | TRBD2 | CASSPPRFSGRLVGEQFF | TGTGCCAGCTCACCACCGCGGTTCAGCGGGAGGTTGGTTGGGGAGCAGTTCTTC
TRBJ2-2 | NA | TRBV5-1 | NA | CASSGTGKGTGELFF | TGCGCCAGCAGCGGCACAGGGAAAGGGACCGGGGAGCTGTTTTTT
TRBJ1-1 | NA | TRBV11-2 | TRBD1 | CASSLLRGRTEAFF | TGTGCCAGCAGCTTACTGAGGGGGCGAACTGAAGCTTTCTTT
TRBJ1-1 | NA | TRBV7-2 | TRBD1 | CASSLRQGTEAFF | TGTGCCAGCAGCCTTCGACAGGGGACTGAAGCTTTCTTT
TRBJ1-1 | NA | TRBV2 | NA | CASSTTGEKAFF | TGTGCCAGCAGTACGACAGGAGAAAAAGCTTTCTTT
TRBJ2-1 | once | TRBV7-2 | TRBD1 | CASSSGQTYNEQFF | TGTGCCAGCAGCTCGGGACAGACCTACAATGAGCAGTTCTTC
TRBJ1-3 | NA | TRBV30 | TRBD1 | CAYGQGAASGNTIYF | TGTGCCTACGGACAGGGGGCAGCTTCTGGAAACACCATATATTTT
TRBJ1-6 | once | TRBV30 | NA | CAWRGLAESPLHF | TGTGCCTGGAGGGGGCTGGCGGAGTCACCCCTCCACTTT
TRBJ1-3 | NA | TRBV30 | NA | CAWSGMDSGNTIYF | TGCGCCTGGAGCGGAATGGACTCTGGAAACACCATATATTTT
TRBJ1-1 | NA | TRBV27 | TRBD1 | CASSDRGNMNTEAFF | TGTGCCAGCAGCGACAGGGGAAACATGAACACTGAAGCTTTCTTT
TRBJ2-3 | NA | TRBV14 | TRBD1 | CASSKRTGGVDTQYF | TGTGCCAGCAGCAAAAGGACAGGGGGCGTAGATACGCAGTATTTT
TRBJ1-4 | NA | TRBV15 | TRBD1 | CATSRDRGRDNEKLFF | TGTGCCACCAGCAGAGATAGGGGGCGCGATAATGAAAAACTGTTTTTT
TRBJ1-1 | NA | TRBV5-1 | TRBD1 | CASSSVGRTGTEAFF | TGCGCCAGCAGCTCAGTGGGCAGGACAGGCACTGAAGCTTTCTTT
TRBJ1-3 | NA | TRBV2 | NA | CASSLGHLSGNTIYF | TGTGCCAGCAGCCTAGGACACCTCTCTGGAAACACCATATATTTT
TRBJ2-1 | NA | TRBV15 | TRBD2 | CATSREGLAGGYEQFF | TGTGCCACCAGCAGAGAGGGACTAGCGGGAGGCTATGAGCAGTTCTTC
TRBJ2-1 | NA | TRBV28 | NA | CASSFRGAVGNEQFF | TGTGCCAGCAGTTTTAGGGGGGCGGTTGGCAATGAGCAGTTCTTC
TRBJ2-5 | few | TRBV5-1 | NA | CASSADPQETQYF | TGCGCCAGCAGCGCGGACCCACAAGAGACCCAGTACTTC
TRBJ2-5 | NA | TRBV7-2 | NA | CASSFSGARTDQYF | TGTGCCAGCAGCTTTAGCGGCGCCCGGACAGACCAGTACTTC
TRBJ2-1 | NA | TRBV15 | TRBD1 | CATSTLTGTGTNEQFF | TGTGCCACCAGCACCCTCACCGGGACAGGGACCAATGAGCAGTTCTTC
TRBJ2-1 | NA | TRBV18 | TRBD2 | CASSPLAGEQFF | TGTGCCAGCTCACCTCTAGCGGGAGAGCAGTTCTTC
TRBJ1-3 | NA | TRBV3-1/TRBV3-2 | NA | CASGGGIAGNTIYF | TGTGCCAGCGGCGGAGGGATCGCTGGAAACACCATATATTTT
TRBJ2-1 | once | TRBV3-1/TRBV3-2 | NA | CASSQGPGNEQFF | TGTGCCAGCAGCCAAGGGCCCGGGAATGAGCAGTTCTTC
TRBJ2-3 | NA | TRBV27 | NA | CASSSPTLRGTDTQYF | TGTGCCAGCAGTTCCCCTACGCTCCGGGGCACAGATACGCAGTATTTT
TRBJ2-3 | once | TRBV5-1 | NA | CASSSGLPTDTQYF | TGCGCCAGCAGCTCGGGACTCCCCACAGATACGCAGTATTTT
TRBJ1-6 | NA | TRBV7-9 | NA | CASSLPTNNSPLHF | TGTGCCAGCAGCCTGCCGACCAATAATTCACCCCTCCACTTT
TRBJ1-1 | NA | TRBV21-1 | NA | CASSKWGAEAFF | TGTGCCAGCAGCAAATGGGGTGCCGAGGCTTTCTTT
TRBJ2-7 | few | TRBV6-2/TRBV6-3 | NA | CASSTPSSSYEQYF | TGTGCCAGCAGTACCCCCAGCAGCTCCTACGAGCAGTACTTC
TRBJ1-2 | NA | TRBV7-9 | TRBD1 | CASSFSDRGDNYGYTF | TGTGCCAGCAGCTTCTCTGACAGGGGAGATAACTATGGCTACACCTTC
TRBJ2-7 | NA | TRBV7-3 | NA | CASSPRAGYEQYF | TGTGCCAGCAGCCCCAGGGCCGGCTACGAGCAGTACTTC
TRBJ2-1 | few | TRBV2 | TRBD1 | CASSEKQGSSYNEQFF | TGTGCCAGCAGTGAGAAACAGGGGAGCTCCTACAATGAGCAGTTCTTC
TRBJ1-3 | once | TRBV3-1/TRBV3-2 | NA | CASSQEFTAISGNTIYF | TGTGCCAGCAGCCAAGAGTTTACAGCCATCTCTGGAAACACCATATATTTT
TRBJ2-7 | NA | TRBV7-2 | TRBD2 | CASRRPGTSGGAEEQYF | TGTGCCAGCAGAAGACCCGGGACTAGCGGGGGGGCGGAGGAGCAGTACTTC
TRBJ2-3 | NA | TRBV5-6 | TRBD2 | CASSFWTSGSLRADTQYF | TGTGCCAGCAGCTTTTGGACTAGCGGGAGTCTCCGCGCAGATACGCAGTATTTT
TRBJ1-1 | NA | TRBV12-5 | NA | CASGLVRQPMNTEAFF | TGTGCTAGTGGTTTGGTACGACAGCCCATGAACACTGAAGCTTTCTTT
TRBJ2-1 | few | TRBV14 | TRBD1 | CASSQTGGSSYNEQFF | TGTGCCAGCAGCCAGACAGGGGGTAGCTCCTACAATGAGCAGTTCTTC
TRBJ2-7 | NA | TRBV3-1/TRBV3-2 | TRBD1 | CASSPTGTGRYEQYF | TGTGCCAGCAGCCCAACCGGGACAGGGAGGTACGAGCAGTACTTC
TRBJ2-7 | once | TRBV5-1 | NA | CASSLEGRRSYEQYF | TGCGCCAGCAGCTTGGAAGGGAGGCGTTCCTACGAGCAGTACTTC
TRBJ2-1 | NA | TRBV7-3 | TRBD2 | CASSPTASGSLSDEQFF | TGTGCCAGCAGCCCCACGGCGAGCGGGAGTCTTTCCGATGAGCAGTTCTTC
TRBJ2-7 | few | TRBV6-2/TRBV6-3 | NA | CASSYSGWVAYEQYF | TGTGCCAGCAGTTACTCCGGGTGGGTGGCTTACGAGCAGTACTTC
TRBJ1-4 | NA | TRBV18 | NA | CASSPRGANEKLFF | TGTGCCAGCTCACCAAGAGGGGCTAATGAAAAACTGTTTTTT
TRBJ2-7 | NA | TRBV20-1 | NA | CSARDPQGTYF | TGCAGTGCTAGAGATCCCCAGGGGACGTACTTC